The TCR beta chain described here comes from a study of T cells after yellow fever vaccination. The V gene end was trimmed by 5 bases and the J gene end by 13 bases; junction bases not matched to a gene: 12. The CDR3 is 13 amino acids. Via MiXCR, TCRdb re-called the 5' RACE reads, giving one row per CDR3 protein. The sample consists of 310,000 or so distinct CDR3 sequences, around 6.8% of them appearing once. This clonotype turned up a few times. The V and J genes are TRBV12-3 or TRBV12-4 and TRBJ2-7; 9 bases agree with TRBD2. The specimen was PBMCs, collected about 49 days after the first yellow fever vaccination. This receptor was identified in a man aged 18 to 29 who received the YFV17D yellow fever vaccine. CDR3 DNA sequence: TGTGCCAGCAGTCCCGCGTGGCGGGGGGGGGAATACTTC. It encodes CASSPAWRGGEYF.